This passage covers 17 T cell receptor beta chains from one sample sequenced in a study of shared clonotypes between healthy human individuals. The naive CD8 population came from CD45RO-negative cells selected for CCR7, without terminally differentiated effector memory CD45RA+ cells. Assay: immunoSEQ multiplex PCR; the TCRdb copy retains only in-frame clones and omits some. Of approximately 840,000 clones listed, roughly 96% are singletons. Sequencing was carried out using naive CD8+ T cells sorted from blood. Receptors originate from a man aged 25-45 years in good health.

The chain joins TRBV27 to TRBJ2-1; D unclear. The CDR3 is made up of 14 amino acids. V shed 3 bases and J shed 2 bases, with 8 bases lying between them. Germline CDR1 MNHEY, CDR2 SMNVEV (reference sequence). The CDR3 spells CASSLGDTYNEQFF. The CDR3 nucleotides are TGTGCCAGCAGTTTGGGTGATACCTACAATGAGCAGTTCTTC.

CDR3 loop: CAWRDRDSWDEQFF. The CDR3 DNA reads TGTGCCTGGAGAGACAGGGACAGCTGGGATGAGCAGTTCTTC. The chain is built from TRBV30 and TRBJ2-1, with 7 bases fitting TRBD1. CDR3 size: 14 residues. Germline lookup yields CDR1 GTSNPN and CDR2 SVGIG (reference sequence). With V trimmed by 3 bases and J by 8 bases, 10 bases remained unmatched.

This rearrangement joins TRBV7-2 to TRBJ2-7, with a weak D call TRBD2 (6 bases). V was pared by 1 base and J by 3 bases, with 13 bases between. The CDR3 is made up of 15 amino acids. Germline-derived CDR1 and CDR2 are SGHTA and FQGNSA. The CDR3 sequence: CASSLGLAAGYEQYF. The CDR3 DNA reads TGTGCCAGCAGCTTAGGGTTAGCGGCTGGCTACGAGCAGTACTTC.

The chain couples TRBV18 to TRBJ2-3; D call uncertain. Germline V CDR1 and CDR2: KGHSH, LQKENI. Trimming took off 6 bases at V and 1 base at J, with 14 bases between the two ends. The CDR3 is made up of 15 amino acids. The CDR3 here is CASSQTLARTDTQYF. The CDR3 DNA is TGTGCCAGCTCTCAAACGCTGGCCCGCACAGATACGCAGTATTTT.

This chain uses TRBV5-1 with TRBJ2-1; 14 bases align to TRBD2. This CDR3 contains 17 residues. V was pared by 5 bases and J by 4 bases, with 8 bases of the junction left unmatched. The V gene's germline CDR1 is SGHRS and CDR2 YFSETQ. CDR3 protein: CASRLGLAGGAYNEQFF. The CDR3 DNA reads as TGCGCCAGCAGACTTGGACTAGCGGGAGGTGCTTACAATGAGCAGTTCTTC.

The genes are TRBV29-1 and TRBJ1-2; D gene unclear. The CDR3 length is 16 residues. Per germline, CDR1 SQVTM and CDR2 ANQGSEA. Trimming removed 0 bases from V and 1 base from J, with 15 bases in between. The CDR3 DNA sequence: TGCAGCGTTGAAGAGATCTTAGTCCCACTTAACTATGGCTACACCTTC. It encodes CSVEEILVPLNYGYTF.

The J gene is TRBJ2-7, the V gene TRBV4-3; 7 nucleotides match TRBD2. The CDR3 is 16 amino acids. The trim removed 0 bases at V and 9 bases at J, leaving 14 bases unmatched. The germline gives CDR1 LGHNA, CDR2 YSLEER. The CDR3 region is CASSQDRSGTLSRQYF. DNA of the CDR3: TGCGCCAGCAGCCAAGATCGAAGCGGGACCCTTTCGAGGCAGTACTTC.

This rearrangement joins TRBV27 to TRBJ1-1, with D uncertain. Germline V CDR1 and CDR2: MNHEY, SMNVEV (reference sequence). The V gene lost 0 bases and the J gene lost 5 bases, with 19 bases spanning the gap. This CDR3 has 17 residues. This chain's CDR3 is CASSLSVGGLGRTEAFF. Written as DNA, the CDR3 is TGTGCCAGCAGTTTATCGGTCGGAGGTCTAGGTCGAACTGAAGCTTTCTTT.

This chain links TRBV7-6 with TRBJ2-2; no firm D call. The CDR3 is 15 amino acids. V was clipped by 3 bases and J by 5 bases, with 13 bases between them. The V gene's germline CDR1 is SGHVS and CDR2 FNYEAQ. CDR3 residues: CASSFGIGRTGELFF. CDR3 sequence (DNA): TGTGCCAGCAGCTTCGGAATCGGCAGGACCGGGGAGCTGTTTTTT.

V usage is TRBV25-1 and J usage is TRBJ2-7; D uncertain. Germline loops: CDR1 MGHDK, CDR2 SYGVNS. V was clipped by 4 bases and J by 2 bases, with 15 bases between them. This CDR3 spans 15 amino acids. The CDR3 region is CASSAPESNPYEQYF. The CDR3 nucleotides read TGTGCCAGCAGTGCCCCGGAATCCAACCCCTACGAGCAGTACTTC.

The chain couples TRBV4-2 to TRBJ2-3; D not certain. The length of the CDR3 is 14 residues. V was cut by 5 bases and J by 0 bases, with 9 bases left in between. Germline V lookup: CDR1 LGHNA, CDR2 YNFKEQ. In DNA, the CDR3 is TGTGCCAGCAGCTTCGAGTTTAGCACAGATACGCAGTATTTT. Translation gives CASSFEFSTDTQYF.

Note on this clone: The sample carries other DNA sequences with the same CDR3. V usage is TRBV27 and J usage is TRBJ2-5; the D is unclear. The germline V gene encodes CDR1 MNHEY and CDR2 SMNVEV (reference sequence). V lost 5 bases and J 2 bases, leaving 6 bases between the germline ends. The CDR3 extends over 12 amino acids. CDR3 amino acids: CASSPNQETQYF. CDR3 bases: TGTGCCAGCAGTCCCAATCAAGAGACCCAGTACTTC.

The gene calls are TRBV18 and TRBJ2-2, with 8 bases lining up with TRBD1. Germline V gives CDR1 KGHSH, CDR2 LQKENI. V lost 3 bases to trimming and J lost 3 bases; unmatched junction nucleotides: 9. There are 17 residues in the CDR3. CDR3 coding DNA: TGTGCCAGCTCACCGGGGGGACAGGACTTTTACACCGGGGAGCTGTTTTTT. This codes for CASSPGGQDFYTGELFF.

V and J are TRBV4-1 and TRBJ2-7; D call uncertain. The germline CDR1 and CDR2 sequences are MGHRA and YSYEKL. The germline V and J ends were trimmed by 8 bases and 3 bases, with 5 bases remaining between them. This CDR3 comprises 10 residues. CDR3 sequence reads: CASGDYEQYF. In nucleotides, the CDR3 is TGCGCCAGCGGCGACTACGAGCAGTACTTC.

As to this clone: Other nucleotide sequences from this sample produce the same CDR3. The rearrangement joins TRBV13 to TRBJ2-3; TRBD2 matches 9 bases. V was clipped by 4 bases and J by 1 base; unmatched bases: 3. Looked up from germline, CDR1 is PRHDT and CDR2 is FYEKMQ (reference sequence). There are 15 residues in the CDR3. CDR3 sequence: CASSSRTSGTDTQYF. The CDR3 region has the DNA TGTGCCAGCAGCTCAAGGACTAGCGGCACAGATACGCAGTATTTT.

The CDR3 nucleotides read TGTGCCAGCAGCGTAGCTGTAACAGGGTCAAGCTGGGATGGCTACACCTTC. This gives the protein CASSVAVTGSSWDGYTF. The chain carries TRBV9 and TRBJ1-2; a possible D gene is TRBD1 (6 bases). CDR1 and CDR2 from the germline V gene are SGDLS and YYNGEE. The CDR3 is 17 residues long. V gave up 0 bases and J gave up 6 bases, with 21 bases separating them.

J is TRBJ2-1 and V is TRBV29-1; 10 bases map to TRBD2. From germline, CDR1 is SQVTM and CDR2 ANQGSEA. The J segment lost 8 bases and the V segment lost 0 bases, leaving 10 bases of the junction unmatched. CDR3 length equals 16 residues. The CDR3 region is CSVEDNRGLAEYEQFF. CDR3 nucleotide sequence: TGCAGCGTTGAAGATAATCGCGGACTAGCGGAATATGAGCAGTTCTTC.